What follows are 23 T cell receptor beta chains derived from one specimen sequenced in a study of blood T cell repertoires in COVID-19. Some clones are missing from TCRdb's copy, which holds only in-frame ones; the method was immunoSEQ multiplex PCR. Of 90,000 to 120,000 clones in the sample, approximately 88% were seen once. The specimen was peripheral blood. The source is a human donor in a cohort sampled during active COVID-19.

This clone is a singleton in its sample. The rearrangement links TRBV7-2 to TRBJ1-2, with unresolved D. The CDR3 loop spans 16 amino acids. Germline V gene data show CDR1 as SGHTA and CDR2 as FQGNSA. Deletions cut 4 bases from V and 0 bases from J, with 15 bases between. CDR3 in amino acids: CASSSRSVDSNYGYTF. The CDR3 nucleotides read TGTGCCAGCAGCTCCCGATCAGTAGACTCTAACTATGGCTACACCTTC.

CDR3 amino acids: CASSSAGIYLVGDSPLHF. Written as DNA, the CDR3 is TGTGCCAGCAGTTCGGCAGGAATATACCTCGTCGGCGATTCACCCCTCCACTTT. V and J are TRBV27 and TRBJ1-6; D call uncertain. The germline gives CDR1 MNHEY, CDR2 SMNVEV (reference sequence). The CDR3 loop spans 18 amino acids. With 4 bases removed from V and 8 bases from J, the gap between germline ends came to 24 bases.

This clone has just one count. The V call is TRBV2, the J call TRBJ2-1; 12 bases fit TRBD2. V was clipped by 6 bases and J by 0 bases; unmatched bases: 6. The CDR3 has 17 residues. CDR1 is SNHLY, CDR2 FYNNEI, per germline. The CDR3 is CASRGLAGPSSYNEQFF. As DNA, the CDR3 is TGTGCCAGCAGAGGACTAGCGGGGCCGAGCTCCTACAATGAGCAGTTCTTC.

The genes are TRBV10-3 and TRBJ2-3; 7 bases fit TRBD2. The CDR3 has 14 residues. Germline CDR1 ENHRY, CDR2 SYGVKD. V shed 5 bases and J 0 bases; nucleotides not matched to a gene: 2. This chain's CDR3 is CAISISGSTDTQYF. The CDR3 coding sequence is TGTGCCATCAGTATTAGCGGGAGCACAGATACGCAGTATTTT.

The chain is built from TRBV28 and TRBJ2-7, with 10 bases fitting TRBD2. The length of the CDR3 is 15 residues. Looked up from germline, CDR1 is MDHEN and CDR2 is SYDVKM. V shed 8 bases, J shed 2 bases, and the junction held 9 bases outside the gene matches. The CDR3 spells CASAGFLAGAYEQYF. In nucleotides, the CDR3 is TGTGCCAGCGCCGGTTTTCTAGCGGGGGCCTACGAGCAGTACTTC.

The rearrangement links TRBV25-1 to TRBJ2-2; 10 bases fit TRBD2. This CDR3 has 16 residues. Germline V gene sequence: CDR1 MGHDK, CDR2 SYGVNS. The V gene end was trimmed by 5 bases and the J gene end by 7 bases; junction bases not matched to a gene: 10. Here the CDR3 DNA reads TGTGCCAGCAGTAGGACTAGCGGTGAGGTTGGCGGGGAGCTGTTTTTT. It is translated as CASSRTSGEVGGELFF.

V and J are TRBV30 and TRBJ2-5, with a possible D match to TRBD1 (5 bases). In germline, CDR1 is GTSNPN, CDR2 SVGIG (reference sequence). Trimming cost V 3 bases and J 5 bases, with 10 bases left between them. The CDR3 spans 12 residues. CDR3 in DNA: TGTGCCTGGAGCCAACAGGTGGAGACCCAGTACTTC. It encodes CAWSQQVETQYF.

In this sample, this clone turned up once. The chain links TRBV7-9 to TRBJ2-3, with 9 bases identical to TRBD1. The length of the CDR3 is 12 residues. V dropped 6 bases and J dropped 13; count of bases not matched to a gene: 8. CDR1 is SEHNR, CDR2 FQNEAQ, per germline (reference sequence). As DNA, the CDR3 is TGTGCCAGCAGGTCTGGACAGGGGAGGGAGTATTTT. This translates into CASRSGQGREYF.

This chain uses TRBV3-1 (or the pseudogene TRBV3-2) with TRBJ1-5; the D gene is possibly TRBD1 (5 bases). Trimming pared 1 base from V and 2 bases from J, leaving 9 bases between. This CDR3 is 15 amino acids long. Germline CDR1 reads LGHDT; CDR2 reads YNNKEL (reference sequence). CDR3 residues: CASSQGGGGNQPQHF. Written as DNA, the CDR3 is TGTGCCAGCAGCCAAGGGGGAGGGGGCAATCAGCCCCAGCATTTT.

The J gene is TRBJ2-1, the V gene TRBV15; TRBD2 agrees at 8 bases. This CDR3 region has 17 residues. Germline CDR1 is LNHNV and CDR2 is YYDKDF (reference sequence). The ends lost 3 bases at V and 8 bases at J; junction bases unmatched: 15. CDR3 sequence (DNA): TGTGCCACCAGCAGCCCAACTAGCGGCTGGGGGGGGGATGAGCAGTTCTTC. Translating it yields CATSSPTSGWGGDEQFF.

This clone was seen only a few times. V and J are TRBV12-5 and TRBJ1-5; weak D call: TRBD1 (6 bases). The CDR3 runs to 15 residues. V gave up 5 bases and J gave up 3 bases, with 14 bases separating them. Germline CDR1 reads LGHNT; CDR2 reads FRNRAP. In nucleotides, the CDR3 is TGTGCTAGTGGTCCGCCAGACAGGAACAATCAGCCCCAGCATTTT. The encoded protein is CASGPPDRNNQPQHF.

The V gene is TRBV27, the J gene TRBJ2-7; tentatively, D is TRBD1 (5 bases). Germline loops: CDR1 MNHEY, CDR2 SMNVEV (reference sequence). The CDR3 contains 14 residues. Between the trimmed V and J ends, which lost 5 bases and 0 bases, there was a span of 11 bases. Here the CDR3 DNA reads TGTGCCAGCAGTCGACAGCGCTTCTCCTACGAGCAGTACTTC. Translation: CASSRQRFSYEQYF.

The V and J genes are TRBV27 and TRBJ2-1; maybe TRBD1 (5 bases). This CDR3 contains 16 residues. Germline V gene sequence: CDR1 MNHEY, CDR2 SMNVEV (reference sequence). V gave up 5 bases and J gave up 4 bases, with 18 bases separating them. CDR3 residues: CASSAPLAGNYNEQFF. The CDR3 bases are TGTGCCAGCAGTGCCCCGTTGGCAGGGAATTACAATGAGCAGTTCTTC.

The chain employs TRBV2 and TRBJ2-1; weak D call: TRBD2 (6 bases). V was pared by 8 bases and J by 3 bases, with 14 bases between. The CDR3 sequence is 14 residues long. Germline CDR1 reads SNHLY; CDR2 reads FYNNEI. CDR3: CASGQRVNYNEQFF. The CDR3 region has the DNA TGTGCCAGCGGGCAGCGGGTGAACTACAATGAGCAGTTCTTC.

V gene TRBV4-3 combines with J gene TRBJ1-1; possible D gene TRBD1, 6 bases. The V and J ends lost 1 base and 1 base respectively, with 13 bases between them. Germline-derived CDR1 and CDR2 are LGHNA and YSLEER. The length of the CDR3 is 16 residues. The CDR3 protein is CASSQGAGATNTEAFF. CDR3 nucleotides: TGCGCCAGCAGCCAAGGGGCAGGGGCGACGAACACTGAAGCTTTCTTT.

CDR3 residues: CASSFNQETQYF. The CDR3 bases are TGCGCCAGCAGCTTCAACCAAGAGACCCAGTACTTC. V is TRBV5-1 and J is TRBJ2-5; D unresolved. The CDR3 runs to 12 residues. V shed 2 bases and J shed 0 bases, with 2 bases lying between them. CDR1 and CDR2 (germline): SGHRS, YFSETQ.

In nucleotides, the CDR3 is TGTGCCAGCAGCTTACAAACCTACGAGCAGTACTTC. It translates to CASSLQTYEQYF. V and J are TRBV11-1 and TRBJ2-7; D not resolved. Germline V lookup: CDR1 SGHAT, CDR2 FQDESV (reference sequence). Trimming took 2 bases from V and 2 from J, leaving 4 bases between them. This CDR3 comprises 12 residues.

DNA for the CDR3: TGTGCCAGCAGCTTAAGGTTTCTGGACAGCGATACGCAGTATTTT. This codes for CASSLRFLDSDTQYF. The chain combines TRBV7-2 with TRBJ2-3; tentatively, D is TRBD1 (6 bases). V was cut by 2 bases and J by 6 bases, with 15 bases left in between. The CDR3 consists of 15 residues. Germline CDR1 reads SGHTA; CDR2 reads FQGNSA.

This sequence joins TRBV30 and TRBJ1-2; perhaps TRBD1 as D (5 bases). The CDR3 length is 14 residues. The V end lost 2 bases, the J end lost 2 bases, and 12 bases lay between the germline ends. In germline, CDR1 is GTSNPN, CDR2 SVGIG (reference sequence). CDR3 nucleotide sequence: TGTGCCTGGAGTATCAGGGTACGGAACTATGGCTACACCTTC. Its translation is CAWSIRVRNYGYTF.

The rearrangement links TRBV5-1 to TRBJ2-1; 9 bases fit TRBD1. Trimming at V came to 0 bases and at J to 6 bases, leaving 13 bases not matched to a gene. This CDR3 spans 18 amino acids. Germline V lookup: CDR1 SGHRS, CDR2 YFSETQ. CDR3 residues: CASSLAGFMGQGSNEQFF. CDR3 nucleotides: TGCGCCAGCAGCTTGGCCGGGTTTATGGGACAGGGATCCAATGAGCAGTTCTTC. Complete variable domain (other parts from reference TRBV5-1 and TRBJ2-1): KAGVTQTPRYLIKTRGQQVTLSCSPISGHRSVSWYQQTPGQGLQFLFEYFSETQRNKGNFPGRFSGRQFSNSRSEMNVSTLELGDSALYLCASSLAGFMGQGSNEQFFGPGTRLTVL.

The V call is TRBV5-1, the J call TRBJ2-7; D gene ambiguous. CDR1 is SGHRS, CDR2 YFSETQ, per germline. The CDR3 totals 14 residues. V gave up 0 bases and J gave up 4 bases, with 11 bases separating them. Here the CDR3 reads CASSLGSGFYEQYF. Here the CDR3 DNA reads TGCGCCAGCAGCTTGGGGTCCGGGTTTTACGAGCAGTACTTC.

This chain links TRBV4-3 with TRBJ2-1, with TRBD2 matching 7 bases. CDR1 is LGHNA and CDR2 is YSLEER in the germline V gene. The CDR3 contains 14 residues. V was pared by 0 bases and J by 7 bases, with 3 bases of the junction left unmatched. The CDR3 DNA follows: TGCGCCAGCAGCCAAGATAGAGCGGGGAATGAGCAGTTCTTC. Amino acid sequence: CASSQDRAGNEQFF.

The V and J genes are TRBV24-1 and TRBJ2-3; 14 nucleotides agree with TRBD2. The V gene's germline CDR1 is KGHDR and CDR2 SFDVKD. The CDR3 is 16 amino acids. Trimming cost V 2 bases and J 6 bases; bases outside gene matches: 3. The CDR3 coding sequence is TGTGCCACCAGTGATTCGGGACTAGCGGGAGTGGATACGCAGTATTTT. Its translation is CATSDSGLAGVDTQYF.